These T cell receptor beta chains were read from a single sample in a study of blood T cell repertoires in COVID-19. Using immunoSEQ multiplex PCR, the repertoire was profiled, and TCRdb retains in-frame clones only, with some absent. The sample yields 200,000 to 250,000 clones, 85% to 90% seen once. The sequencing sample was made of peripheral blood. Source of these receptors: a man aged 45-65 years with COVID-19, enrolled during active disease. Both conserved end residues are part of each CDR3. A D gene is named only where the DNA matches it firmly. For some rows the clone size is stated as once, few or many, or as a class when expanded; others skip it.

NA | TRBJ2-1 | NA | TRBV5-6 | TGTGCCAGCAGCTTGGGATATAGCTCCTACAATGAGCAGTTCTTC | CASSLGYSSYNEQFF
TRBD2 | TRBJ2-1 | NA | TRBV12-3/TRBV12-4 | TGTGCCAGCAGTTTATCGGGAGGGCCTGAGCAGTTCTTC | CASSLSGGPEQFF
TRBD2 | TRBJ2-1 | NA | TRBV4-3 | TGCGCCAGCAGCCAAGGCCCGGGGGGTGAGCAGTTCTTC | CASSQGPGGEQFF
NA | TRBJ2-7 | once | TRBV6-5 | TGTGCCAGCAGTTACCTGGGACAAACCAACGAGCAGTACTTC | CASSYLGQTNEQYF
NA | TRBJ2-2 | NA | TRBV19 | TGTGCCAGTAGTATAGATCTATGGAGGGCTGGGACCGGGGAGCTGTTTTTT | CASSIDLWRAGTGELFF
TRBD2 | TRBJ2-1 | NA | TRBV27 | TGTGCCAGCATCCGAAATCCGGGACTAGCGGGAGATCGGTCCTACAATGAGCAGTTCTTC | CASIRNPGLAGDRSYNEQFF
NA | TRBJ2-5 | NA | TRBV9 | TGTGCCAGCAGCGTAGGAGGAGCCCTGGAGACCCAGTACTTC | CASSVGGALETQYF
NA | TRBJ2-4 | NA | TRBV6-1 | TGTGCCAGCAGTGACGAGGGAGGAAAAAACATTCAGTACTTC | CASSDEGGKNIQYF
NA | TRBJ2-2 | NA | TRBV11-3 | TGTGCCAGCAGCTTAGGCTCTAGCACGAACACCGGGGAGCTGTTTTTT | CASSLGSSTNTGELFF
NA | TRBJ1-2 | NA | TRBV3-1/TRBV3-2 | TGTGCCAGCAGATCACGACACGACGACTATGGCTACACCTTC | CASRSRHDDYGYTF
TRBD1 | TRBJ1-4 | NA | TRBV5-4 | TGTGCCAGCAGCCGGGACAGTACTAATGAAAAACTGTTTTTT | CASSRDSTNEKLFF
NA | TRBJ1-5 | NA | TRBV6-1 | TGTGCCAGCAGTGAAGCCGGGGGAAGCAATCAGCCCCAGCATTTT | CASSEAGGSNQPQHF
NA | TRBJ2-1 | NA | TRBV19 | TGTGCCAGTAGCTTAGCGTTTAGCTCCTACAATGAGCAGTTCTTC | CASSLAFSSYNEQFF
NA | TRBJ2-3 | NA | TRBV15 | TGTGCCACCAGCAGAGATAGTTCCGGTACAGATACGCAGTATTTT | CATSRDSSGTDTQYF
TRBD2 | TRBJ2-1 | NA | TRBV9 | TGTGCCAGCAGCGTAGGGGATACTAGCGGGAATGGCTATGAGCAGTTCTTC | CASSVGDTSGNGYEQFF
NA | TRBJ2-3 | NA | TRBV7-6 | TGTGCCAGCAGCCACCTCAGGGATACGCAGTATTTT | CASSHLRDTQYF
TRBD1 | TRBJ1-1 | NA | TRBV12-5 | TGTGCTAGTGGTTTAGGGGGCGCGAACACTGAAGCTTTCTTT | CASGLGGANTEAFF
TRBD1 | TRBJ1-2 | NA | TRBV10-3 | TGTGCCATCAGTGAGAATACCGGGACAGGGAACTACACCTTC | CAISENTGTGNYTF
NA | TRBJ2-2 | NA | TRBV5-6 | TGTGCCAGCAGCTTGGTCCCCGCGAACACCGGGGAGCTGTTTTTT | CASSLVPANTGELFF
NA | TRBJ1-1 | NA | TRBV18 | TGTGCCAGCTCACCGCCTTCGACAGTGAACACTGAAGCTTTCTTT | CASSPPSTVNTEAFF
NA | TRBJ2-1 | NA | TRBV24-1 | TGTGCCACCAGTGATCCGGGACTGGGGAATGAGCAGTTCTTC | CATSDPGLGNEQFF
NA | TRBJ2-7 | NA | TRBV7-2 | TGTGCCAGCAGCTCCGCGGGACAGCCTATCTACGAGCAGTACTTC | CASSSAGQPIYEQYF
TRBD1 | TRBJ1-1 | NA | TRBV19 | TGTGCCAGTAGTACGACAGGGAAGAACACTGAAGCTTTCTTT | CASSTTGKNTEAFF